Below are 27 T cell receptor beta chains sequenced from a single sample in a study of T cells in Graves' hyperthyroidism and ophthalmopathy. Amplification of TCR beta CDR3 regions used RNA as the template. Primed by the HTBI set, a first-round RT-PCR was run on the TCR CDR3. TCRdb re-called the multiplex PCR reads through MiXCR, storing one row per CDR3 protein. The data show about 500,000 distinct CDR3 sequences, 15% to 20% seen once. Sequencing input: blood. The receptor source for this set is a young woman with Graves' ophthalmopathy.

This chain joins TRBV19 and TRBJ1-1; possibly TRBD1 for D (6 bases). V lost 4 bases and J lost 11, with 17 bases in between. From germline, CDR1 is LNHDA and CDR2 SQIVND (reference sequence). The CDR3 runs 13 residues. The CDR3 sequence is CASSTTGLAVAFF. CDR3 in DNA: TGTGCCAGTAGTACTACAGGGCTGGCGGTGGCTTTCTTT.

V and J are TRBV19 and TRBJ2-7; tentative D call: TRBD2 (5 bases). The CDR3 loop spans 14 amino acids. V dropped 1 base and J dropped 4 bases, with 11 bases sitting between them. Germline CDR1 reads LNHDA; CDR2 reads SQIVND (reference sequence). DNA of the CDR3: TGTGCCAGTAGTATAGCCGGGGTTGAATACGAGCAGTACTTC. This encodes CASSIAGVEYEQYF.

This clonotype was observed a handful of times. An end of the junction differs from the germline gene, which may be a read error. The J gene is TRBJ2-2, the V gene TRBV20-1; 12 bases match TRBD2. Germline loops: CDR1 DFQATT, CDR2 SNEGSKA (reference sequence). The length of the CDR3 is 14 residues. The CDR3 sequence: CSARDPSTSGGLFF. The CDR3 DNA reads TGCAGTGCTAGAGATCCGTCGACTAGCGGGGGGCTGTTTTTT.

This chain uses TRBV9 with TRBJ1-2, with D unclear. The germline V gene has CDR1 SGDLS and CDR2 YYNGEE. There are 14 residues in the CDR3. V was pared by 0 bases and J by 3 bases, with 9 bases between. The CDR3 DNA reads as TGTGCCAGCAGCGTAGGGTCACTAGACTATGGCTACACCTTC. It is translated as CASSVGSLDYGYTF.

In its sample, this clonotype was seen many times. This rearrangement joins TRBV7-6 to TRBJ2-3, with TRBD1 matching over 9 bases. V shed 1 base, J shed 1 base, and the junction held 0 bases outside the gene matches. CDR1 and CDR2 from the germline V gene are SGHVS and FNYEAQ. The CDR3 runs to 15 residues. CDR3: CASSLGQGGTDTQYF. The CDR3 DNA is TGTGCCAGCAGCTTAGGACAGGGGGGCACAGATACGCAGTATTTT.

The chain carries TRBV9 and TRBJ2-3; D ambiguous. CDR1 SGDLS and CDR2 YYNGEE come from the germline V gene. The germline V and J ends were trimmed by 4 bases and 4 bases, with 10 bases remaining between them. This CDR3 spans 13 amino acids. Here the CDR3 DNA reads TGTGCCAGCAGCCGTAGAGTATCAGATACGCAGTATTTT. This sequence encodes CASSRRVSDTQYF.

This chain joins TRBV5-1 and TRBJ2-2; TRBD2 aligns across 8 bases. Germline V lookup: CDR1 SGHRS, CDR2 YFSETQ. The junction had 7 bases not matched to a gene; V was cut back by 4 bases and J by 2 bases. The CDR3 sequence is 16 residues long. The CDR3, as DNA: TGCGCCAGCAGCGTTCAGACTAGCGCAAACACCGGGGAGCTGTTTTTT. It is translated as CASSVQTSANTGELFF.

The CDR3 region is CASSQVAGGPYEQYF. The CDR3 DNA sequence: TGCGCCAGCAGCCAAGTAGCGGGAGGCCCCTACGAGCAGTACTTC. The V and J genes are TRBV4-1 and TRBJ2-7; 10 bases fit TRBD2. CDR1 and CDR2 (germline): MGHRA, YSYEKL. Trimming cost V 1 base and J 2 bases; bases outside gene matches: 2. The CDR3 is 15 amino acids.

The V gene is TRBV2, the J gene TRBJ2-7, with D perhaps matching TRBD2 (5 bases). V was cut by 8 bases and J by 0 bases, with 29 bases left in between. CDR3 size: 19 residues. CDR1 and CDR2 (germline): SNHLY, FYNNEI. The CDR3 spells CASQKEQHLGSFFSYEQYF. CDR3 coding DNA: TGTGCCAGCCAAAAAGAACAACACCTAGGGAGTTTTTTCTCCTACGAGCAGTACTTC.

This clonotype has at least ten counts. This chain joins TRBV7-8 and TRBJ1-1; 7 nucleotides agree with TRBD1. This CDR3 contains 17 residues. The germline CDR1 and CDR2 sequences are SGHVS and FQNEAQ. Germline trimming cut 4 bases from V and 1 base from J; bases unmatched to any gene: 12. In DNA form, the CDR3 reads TGTGCCAGCAGCTACGGACAGGTCTTTACACAGAACACTGAAGCTTTCTTT. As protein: CASSYGQVFTQNTEAFF. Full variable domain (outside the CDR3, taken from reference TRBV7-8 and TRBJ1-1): GAGVSQSPRYKVAKRGQDVALRCDPISGHVSLFWYQQALGQGPEFLTYFQNEAQLDKSGLPSDRFFAERPEGSVSTLKIQRTQQEDSAVYLCASSYGQVFTQNTEAFFGQGTRLTVV.

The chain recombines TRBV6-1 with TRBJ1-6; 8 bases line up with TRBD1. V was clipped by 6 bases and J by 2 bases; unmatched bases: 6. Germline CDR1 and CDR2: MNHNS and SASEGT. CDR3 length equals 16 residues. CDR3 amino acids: CASRRQGLTYNSPLHF. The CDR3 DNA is TGTGCCAGCAGACGACAGGGGCTCACCTATAATTCACCCCTCCACTTT.

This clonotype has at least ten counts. Here the CDR3 DNA reads TGTGCTAGTGGTTTGCCGACTCACAGTAGCGGAGGAGGGTACGAGCAGTACTTC. Protein: CASGLPTHSSGGGYEQYF. J is TRBJ2-7 and V is TRBV12-5, with D perhaps matching TRBD2 (6 bases). Germline CDR1 is LGHNT and CDR2 is FRNRAP. V lost 2 bases to trimming and J lost 4 bases, with 24 bases between them. This CDR3 has 18 residues.

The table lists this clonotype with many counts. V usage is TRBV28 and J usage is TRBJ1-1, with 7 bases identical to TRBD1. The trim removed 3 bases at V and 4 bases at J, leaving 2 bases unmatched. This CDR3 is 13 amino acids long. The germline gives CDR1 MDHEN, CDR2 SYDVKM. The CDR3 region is CASSLGQITEAFF. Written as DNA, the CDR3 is TGTGCCAGCAGTTTGGGACAGATCACTGAAGCTTTCTTT.

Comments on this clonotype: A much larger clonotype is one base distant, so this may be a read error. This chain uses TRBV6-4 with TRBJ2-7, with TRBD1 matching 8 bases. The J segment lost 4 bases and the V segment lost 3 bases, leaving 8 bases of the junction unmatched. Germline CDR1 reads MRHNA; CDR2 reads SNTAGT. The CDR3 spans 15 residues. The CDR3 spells CASSEPLRGRYEQYF. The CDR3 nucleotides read TGTGCCAGCAGTGAACCCCTCAGGGGGCGATACGAGCAGTACTTC.

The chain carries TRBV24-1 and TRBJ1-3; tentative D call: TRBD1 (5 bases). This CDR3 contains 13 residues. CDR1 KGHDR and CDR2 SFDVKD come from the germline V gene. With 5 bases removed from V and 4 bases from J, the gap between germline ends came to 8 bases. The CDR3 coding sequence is TGTGCCACCAGTGGGGACGTAGGAAACACCATATATTTT. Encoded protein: CATSGDVGNTIYF.

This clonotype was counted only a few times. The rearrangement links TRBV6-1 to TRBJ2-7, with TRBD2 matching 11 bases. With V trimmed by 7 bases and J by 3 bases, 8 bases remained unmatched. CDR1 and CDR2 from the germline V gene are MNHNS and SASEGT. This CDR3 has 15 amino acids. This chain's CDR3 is CASTQITSGSYEQYF. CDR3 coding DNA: TGTGCCAGCACCCAAATTACTAGCGGGAGCTACGAGCAGTACTTC.

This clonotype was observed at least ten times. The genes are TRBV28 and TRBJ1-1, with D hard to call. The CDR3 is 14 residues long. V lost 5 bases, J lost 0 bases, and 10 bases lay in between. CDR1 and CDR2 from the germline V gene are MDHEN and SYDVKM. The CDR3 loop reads CASSQVGLNTEAFF. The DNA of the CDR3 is TGTGCCAGCAGTCAAGTAGGTCTGAACACTGAAGCTTTCTTT.

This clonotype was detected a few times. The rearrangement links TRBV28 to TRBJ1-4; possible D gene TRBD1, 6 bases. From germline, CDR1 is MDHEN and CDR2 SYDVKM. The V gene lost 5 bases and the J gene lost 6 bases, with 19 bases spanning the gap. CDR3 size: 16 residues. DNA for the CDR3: TGTGCCAGCAGTCCCGGACAGTTCGGGATTGATGAAAAACTGTTTTTT. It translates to CASSPGQFGIDEKLFF.

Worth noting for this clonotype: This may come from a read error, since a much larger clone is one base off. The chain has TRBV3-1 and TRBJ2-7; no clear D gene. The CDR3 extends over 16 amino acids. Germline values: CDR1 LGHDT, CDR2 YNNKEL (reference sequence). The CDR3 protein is CASSRTPGPVSYEQCF. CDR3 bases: TGTGCCAGCAGCCGTACTCCGGGTCCTGTTTCCTACGAGCAGTGCTTC.

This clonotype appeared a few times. CDR3 protein: CASSLGAAGGLQETQYF. The CDR3 DNA reads as TGTGCCAGCAGTTTAGGTGCAGCGGGAGGACTCCAAGAGACCCAGTACTTC. The V and J genes are TRBV27 and TRBJ2-5; 9 bases fit TRBD2. J lost 1 base, V lost 2 bases, and 8 bases had no gene match. The CDR3 consists of 17 residues. Per the germline V gene, CDR1 is MNHEY and CDR2 is SMNVEV (reference sequence).

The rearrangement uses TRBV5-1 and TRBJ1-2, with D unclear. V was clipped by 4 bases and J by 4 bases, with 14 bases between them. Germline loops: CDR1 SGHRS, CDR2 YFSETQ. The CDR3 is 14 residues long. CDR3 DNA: TGCGCCAGCAGCCCTGGTACGGATTCCTATGGCTACACCTTC. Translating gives CASSPGTDSYGYTF.

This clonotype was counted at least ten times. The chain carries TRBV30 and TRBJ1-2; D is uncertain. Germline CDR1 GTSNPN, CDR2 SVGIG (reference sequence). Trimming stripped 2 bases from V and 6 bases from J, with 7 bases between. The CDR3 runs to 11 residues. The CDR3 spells CAWSQDDGYTF. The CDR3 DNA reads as TGTGCCTGGAGTCAGGATGATGGCTACACCTTC.

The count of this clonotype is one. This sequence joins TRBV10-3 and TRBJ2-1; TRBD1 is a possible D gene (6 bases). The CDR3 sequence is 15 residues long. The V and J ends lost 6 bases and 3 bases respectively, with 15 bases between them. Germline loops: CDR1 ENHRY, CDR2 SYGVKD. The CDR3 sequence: CAIRVKGVDYNEQFF. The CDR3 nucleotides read TGTGCCATCAGGGTAAAGGGGGTAGACTACAATGAGCAGTTCTTC.

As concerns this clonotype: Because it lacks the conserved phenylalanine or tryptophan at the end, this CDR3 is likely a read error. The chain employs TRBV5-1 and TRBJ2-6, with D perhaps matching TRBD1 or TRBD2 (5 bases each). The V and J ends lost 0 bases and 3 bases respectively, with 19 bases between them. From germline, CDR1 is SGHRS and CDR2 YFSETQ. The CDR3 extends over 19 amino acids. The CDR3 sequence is CASSLAEGRVRFGANVLTS. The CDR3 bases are TGCGCCAGCAGCTTGGCCGAGGGCAGGGTGAGGTTTGGGGCCAACGTCCTGACTTCC.

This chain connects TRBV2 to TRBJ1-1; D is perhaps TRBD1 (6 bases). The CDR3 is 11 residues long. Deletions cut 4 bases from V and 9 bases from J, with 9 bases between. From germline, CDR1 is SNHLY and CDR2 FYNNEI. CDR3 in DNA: TGTGCCAGCAGTGGGGGGGGGCAAGCTTTCTTT. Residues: CASSGGGQAFF.

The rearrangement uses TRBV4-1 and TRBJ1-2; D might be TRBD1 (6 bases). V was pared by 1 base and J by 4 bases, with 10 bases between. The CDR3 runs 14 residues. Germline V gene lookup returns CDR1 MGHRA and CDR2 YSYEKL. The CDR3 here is CASSQVGQPYGYTF. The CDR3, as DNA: TGCGCCAGCAGCCAAGTTGGACAGCCCTATGGCTACACCTTC.

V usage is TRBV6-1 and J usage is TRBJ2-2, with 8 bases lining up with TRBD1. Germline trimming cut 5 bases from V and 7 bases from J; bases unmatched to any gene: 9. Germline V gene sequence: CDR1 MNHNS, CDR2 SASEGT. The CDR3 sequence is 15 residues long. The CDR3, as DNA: TGTGCCAGCAGTTTTGGGCAGGGGGCGATCGGGGAGCTGTTTTTT. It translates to CASSFGQGAIGELFF.